This passage covers 18 T cell receptor beta chains from one sample sequenced in a study of cytomegalovirus exposure and HLA in healthy donors. The assay was immunoSEQ multiplex PCR, and TCRdb's table has in-frame clones only and misses some. This sample has roughly 52,000 clones, with 80% to 95% found just once. The sequenced sample consisted of PBMCs. The receptors originated from a man younger than 35 in good health and CMV-seronegative.

The gene calls are TRBV19 and TRBJ1-1; D remains unclear. This CDR3 is built from 14 residues. Trimming removed 3 bases from V and 6 bases from J, with 14 bases in between. Germline CDR1 LNHDA, CDR2 SQIVND (reference sequence). The CDR3 here is CASSITRVRSEAFF. Here the CDR3 DNA reads TGTGCCAGTAGTATTACTAGGGTAAGGTCTGAAGCTTTCTTT.

The chain uses TRBV11-3 and TRBJ2-2, with TRBD1 matching 8 bases. The CDR3 loop spans 15 amino acids. The J segment lost 1 base and the V segment lost 3 bases, leaving 1 base of the junction unmatched. Germline V CDR1 and CDR2: SGHNT, YENEEA. CDR3 bases: TGTGCCAGCAGCTTTACAGGGGGGAACACCGGGGAGCTGTTTTTT. Protein: CASSFTGGNTGELFF.

J is TRBJ2-7 and V is TRBV28; TRBD2 matches at 13 bases. The J segment lost 5 bases and the V segment lost 0 bases, leaving 4 bases of the junction unmatched. The CDR3 runs 16 residues. CDR1 is MDHEN, CDR2 SYDVKM, per germline. CDR3 in DNA: TGTGCCAGCAGTTTATGGACTAGCGGGAGGTTCCACGAGCAGTACTTC. Protein product: CASSLWTSGRFHEQYF. Filled out from reference TRBV28 and TRBJ2-7, the complete variable domain reads DVKVTQSSRYLVKRTGEKVFLECVQDMDHENMFWYRQDPGLGLRLIYFSYDVKMKEKGDIPEGYSVSREKKERFSLILESASTNQTSMYLCASSLWTSGRFHEQYFGPGTRLTVT.

This rearrangement joins TRBV5-6 to TRBJ2-1; 10 bases agree with TRBD1. CDR3 length equals 15 residues. Germline V CDR1 and CDR2: SGHDT, YYEEEE. The ends lost 2 bases at V and 6 bases at J; junction bases unmatched: 5. In nucleotides, the CDR3 is TGTGCCAGCAGCTTCCGGGACAGGGGATCCAATGAGCAGTTCTTC. It codes for CASSFRDRGSNEQFF.

V gene TRBV10-3 combines with J gene TRBJ2-3, with 8 bases lining up with TRBD2. J gave up 0 bases and V 7 bases, and 6 bases lay outside the gene matches. The CDR3 extends over 15 amino acids. Germline V lookup: CDR1 ENHRY, CDR2 SYGVKD. The CDR3 region is CAITTSGTSTDTQYF. In DNA form, the CDR3 reads TGTGCCATCACAACTAGCGGAACTAGCACAGATACGCAGTATTTT.

The J gene is TRBJ2-5, the V gene TRBV23-1; D may be TRBD1 (6 bases). TRBV23-1 is filed as an ORF, its function uncertain. V lost 3 bases and J lost 1, with 21 bases in between. The CDR3 is 18 residues long. The CDR3 DNA sequence: TGCGCCAGCAGTCACATGGAGTGTATCGTCAGGGGCCAAGAGACCCAGTACTTC. Protein: CASSHMECIVRGQETQYF.

The chain is built from TRBV2 and TRBJ1-1; D call uncertain. The V end lost 2 bases, the J end lost 1 base, and 2 bases lay between the germline ends. The length of the CDR3 is 12 residues. CDR1 and CDR2 from the germline V gene are SNHLY and FYNNEI. CDR3 loop: CASSEQNTEAFF. The CDR3 DNA reads TGTGCCAGCAGTGAACAGAACACTGAAGCTTTCTTT.

The chain is built from TRBV7-2 and TRBJ1-4, with a weak D call TRBD1 (5 bases). Per germline, CDR1 SGHTA and CDR2 FQGNSA. V lost 1 base, J lost 8 bases, and 14 bases lay in between. This CDR3 region has 15 residues. The CDR3 DNA follows: TGTGCCAGCAGCTTAGGGGGAGGGGCCGGAGAAAAACTGTTTTTT. Translation: CASSLGGGAGEKLFF.

The chain combines TRBV6-6 with TRBJ1-3; D ambiguous. Trimming stripped 2 bases from V and 0 bases from J, with 8 bases between. The length of the CDR3 is 15 residues. Looked up from germline, CDR1 is MNHNY and CDR2 is SVGAGI (reference sequence). The CDR3 nucleotides are TGTGCCAGCAGTTACGCGGGCGACTCTGGAAACACCATATATTTT. This translates into CASSYAGDSGNTIYF.

The chain employs TRBV27 and TRBJ2-7; 8 bases match TRBD1. Trimming took 5 bases from V and 3 from J; bases not matched to a gene: 6. The V gene's germline CDR1 is MNHEY and CDR2 SMNVEV (reference sequence). The CDR3 loop spans 14 amino acids. This CDR3 is CASSPGTGFYEQYF. CDR3 DNA sequence: TGTGCCAGCAGTCCGGGGACAGGATTCTACGAGCAGTACTTC.

The chain employs TRBV18 and TRBJ1-1; D is ambiguous. Trimming cost V 1 base and J 3 bases, with 6 bases left between them. CDR3 length equals 13 residues. Germline-derived CDR1 and CDR2 are KGHSH and LQKENI. CDR3 coding DNA: TGTGCCAGCTCACCACTGAGGGACACTGAAGCTTTCTTT. This sequence encodes CASSPLRDTEAFF.

The genes are TRBV10-3 and TRBJ2-7; TRBD1 matches at 10 bases. In germline, CDR1 is ENHRY, CDR2 SYGVKD. The V and J ends lost 8 bases and 4 bases, in that order; junction bases with no gene match: 8. The CDR3 covers 14 residues. CDR3 in DNA: TGTGCCATCTCCTCCGGGACAGGGGAATACGAGCAGTACTTC. Translation: CAISSGTGEYEQYF.

V and J are TRBV6-5 and TRBJ2-2; the D gene is possibly TRBD2 (6 bases). The V and J ends lost 2 bases and 2 bases respectively, with 12 bases between them. From germline, CDR1 is MNHEY and CDR2 SVGAGI. This CDR3 has 16 amino acids. This CDR3 is CASSYGSGANTGELFF. Written as DNA, the CDR3 is TGTGCCAGCAGTTACGGCTCGGGAGCAAACACCGGGGAGCTGTTTTTT.

This clone was seen a handful of times. This rearrangement joins TRBV6-5 to TRBJ1-5, with D unclear. The CDR3 totals 13 residues. The V gene's germline CDR1 is MNHEY and CDR2 SVGAGI. V was trimmed by 10 bases and J by 5 bases, leaving 15 bases between them. The CDR3 region is CATRGFGYQPQHF. The CDR3 DNA follows: TGTGCCACCCGCGGGTTTGGGTATCAGCCCCAGCATTTT.

The genes are TRBV29-1 and TRBJ2-1; D is perhaps TRBD2 (5 bases). The V and J ends lost 7 bases and 2 bases respectively, with 21 bases between them. The CDR3 consists of 16 residues. Per germline, CDR1 SQVTM and CDR2 ANQGSEA. For the CDR3, the DNA is TGCAGCGGTTCCCGGGGTACCCGTCTAACCTACAATGAGCAGTTCTTC. Amino acid sequence: CSGSRGTRLTYNEQFF.

This chain joins TRBV9 and TRBJ1-5; possibly TRBD1 for D (5 bases). Germline V lookup: CDR1 SGDLS, CDR2 YYNGEE. Trimming removed 0 bases at V and 4 bases at J, with 5 bases between. The CDR3 length is 13 residues. The CDR3 region is CASSVGQNQPQHF. For the CDR3, the DNA is TGTGCCAGCAGCGTAGGACAGAATCAGCCCCAGCATTTT.

This clone has a handful of counts. This chain uses TRBV27 with TRBJ2-7; 9 bases are a match to TRBD1. The junction had 10 bases not matched to a gene; V was cut back by 10 bases and J by 3 bases. In germline, CDR1 is MNHEY, CDR2 SMNVEV (reference sequence). CDR3 length equals 14 residues. The CDR3 DNA is TGTGCCACCAGGAAGGAGACAGGGGGCTACGAGCAGTACTTC. It yields the protein CATRKETGGYEQYF.

The rearrangement links TRBV13 to TRBJ2-1; 7 positions agree with TRBD2. V trimming: 4 bases; J trimming: 9 bases; junction bases outside the gene matches: 18. This CDR3 is 17 amino acids long. Germline CDR1 is PRHDT and CDR2 is FYEKMQ (reference sequence). The chain's CDR3 is CASSSNRQREGRCEQFF. DNA of the CDR3: TGTGCCAGCAGCTCCAATCGCCAGAGGGAGGGCCGCTGTGAGCAGTTCTTC. The whole variable domain, remainder taken from reference TRBV13 and TRBJ2-1, is AAGVIQSPRHLIKEKRETATLKCYPIPRHDTVYWYQQGPGQDPQFLISFYEKMQSDKGSIPDRFSAQQFSDYHSELNMSSLELGDSALYFCASSSNRQREGRCEQFFGPGTRLTVL.